The entry that follows covers one T cell receptor (beta chain) sequence. The sample originates from a study of T cells in Graves' hyperthyroidism and ophthalmopathy. V lost 6 bases and J lost 6, with 18 bases in between. The CDR3 extends over 15 amino acids. CDR1 is SNHLY and CDR2 is FYNNEI in the germline V gene. Amplification of TCR beta CDR3 regions was performed using RNA transcripts as template. Initially, a first-round RT-PCR of the TCR CDR3 employed the HTBI primer set. TCRdb fed the multiplex PCR reads into MiXCR, producing one record per CDR3 protein. The repertoire holds roughly 510,000 distinct CDR3 sequences, with approximately 48% as singletons.

The chain has TRBV2 and TRBJ1-5, with a weak D call TRBD1 (5 bases). The source material was peripheral blood or thyroid tissue (not recorded which). This receptor was taken from an adult woman with Graves' disease, either hyperthyroidism or ophthalmopathy (not recorded which). This CDR3 is CASRQRTVGGQPQHF. In DNA, the CDR3 is TGTGCCAGCAGACAACGGACCGTGGGGGGTCAGCCCCAGCATTTT.